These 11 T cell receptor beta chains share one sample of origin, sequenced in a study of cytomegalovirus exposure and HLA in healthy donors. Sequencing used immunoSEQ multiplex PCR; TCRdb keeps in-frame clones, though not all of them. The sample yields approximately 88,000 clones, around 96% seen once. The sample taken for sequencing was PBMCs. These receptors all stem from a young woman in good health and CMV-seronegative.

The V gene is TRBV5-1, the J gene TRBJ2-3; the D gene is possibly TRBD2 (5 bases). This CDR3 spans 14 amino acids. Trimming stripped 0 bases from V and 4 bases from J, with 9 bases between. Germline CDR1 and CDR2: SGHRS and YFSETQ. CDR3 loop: CASSLGLAADTQYF. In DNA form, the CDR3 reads TGCGCCAGCAGCTTGGGCCTAGCTGCAGATACGCAGTATTTT.

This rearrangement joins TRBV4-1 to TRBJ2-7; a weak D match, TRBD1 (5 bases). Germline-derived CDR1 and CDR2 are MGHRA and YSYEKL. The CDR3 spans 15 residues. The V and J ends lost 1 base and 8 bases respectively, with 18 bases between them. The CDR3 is CASSQGTSVQGKQYF. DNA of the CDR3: TGCGCCAGCAGCCAAGGAACCTCGGTCCAGGGTAAGCAGTACTTC.

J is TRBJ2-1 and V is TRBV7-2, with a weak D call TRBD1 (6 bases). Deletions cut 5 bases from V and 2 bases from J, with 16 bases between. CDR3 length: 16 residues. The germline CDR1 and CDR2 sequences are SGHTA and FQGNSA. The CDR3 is CASSQGRGITYNEQFF. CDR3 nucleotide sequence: TGTGCCAGCAGCCAGGGGCGCGGCATAACCTACAATGAGCAGTTCTTC.

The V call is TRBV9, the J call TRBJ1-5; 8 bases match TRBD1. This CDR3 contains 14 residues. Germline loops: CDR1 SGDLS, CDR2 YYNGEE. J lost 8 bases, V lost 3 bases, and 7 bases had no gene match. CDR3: CASSGGTGGEPQHF. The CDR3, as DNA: TGTGCCAGCAGCGGCGGGACAGGAGGCGAGCCCCAGCATTTT. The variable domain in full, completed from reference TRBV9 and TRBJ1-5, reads DSGVTQTPKHLITATGQRVTLRCSPRSGDLSVYWYQQSLDQGLQFLIQYYNGEERAKGNILERFSAQQFPDLHSELNLSSLELGDSALYFCASSGGTGGEPQHFGDGTRLSIL.

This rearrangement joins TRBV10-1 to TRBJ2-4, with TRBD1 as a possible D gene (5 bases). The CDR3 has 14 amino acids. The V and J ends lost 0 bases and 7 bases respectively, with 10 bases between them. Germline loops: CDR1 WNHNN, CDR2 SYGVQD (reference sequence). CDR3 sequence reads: CASSESVGANIQYF. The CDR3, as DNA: TGCGCCAGCAGTGAGTCCGTAGGGGCGAACATTCAGTACTTC.

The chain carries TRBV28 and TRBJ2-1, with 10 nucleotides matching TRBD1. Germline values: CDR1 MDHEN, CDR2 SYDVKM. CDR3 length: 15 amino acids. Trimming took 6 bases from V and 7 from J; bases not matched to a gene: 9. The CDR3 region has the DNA TGTGCCAGCAGAACGGGACAGGGGAACGAGAATGAGCAGTTCTTC. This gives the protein CASRTGQGNENEQFF.

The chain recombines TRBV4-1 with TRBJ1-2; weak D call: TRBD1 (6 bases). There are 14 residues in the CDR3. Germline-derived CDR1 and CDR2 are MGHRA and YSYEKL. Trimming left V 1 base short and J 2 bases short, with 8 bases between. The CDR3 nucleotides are TGCGCCAGCAGCCAAGTCACAGGGAACTATGGCTACACCTTC. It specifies CASSQVTGNYGYTF.

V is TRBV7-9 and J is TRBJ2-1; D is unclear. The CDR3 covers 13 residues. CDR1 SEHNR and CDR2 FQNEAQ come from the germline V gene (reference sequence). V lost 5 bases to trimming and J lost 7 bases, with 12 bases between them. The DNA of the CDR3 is TGTGCCAGCAGCCCAGTTCCATTGAATGAGCAGTTCTTC. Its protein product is CASSPVPLNEQFF.

CDR3 coding DNA: TGTGCCAGCAGCTTAGAGGGGCAACAGGGCCCAAAAGGGACCCAGTACTTC. Translation: CASSLEGQQGPKGTQYF. The chain combines TRBV11-2 with TRBJ2-5; D is perhaps TRBD1 (6 bases). CDR3 length: 17 residues. V lost 0 bases and J lost 7, with 21 bases in between. CDR1 and CDR2 from the germline V gene are SGHAT and FQNNGV. Variable domain in full (rest from reference TRBV11-2 and TRBJ2-5): EAGVAQSPRYKIIEKRQSVAFWCNPISGHATLYWYQQILGQGPKLLIQFQNNGVVDDSQLPKDRFSAERLKGVDSTLKIQPAKLEDSAVYLCASSLEGQQGPKGTQYFGPGTRLLVL.

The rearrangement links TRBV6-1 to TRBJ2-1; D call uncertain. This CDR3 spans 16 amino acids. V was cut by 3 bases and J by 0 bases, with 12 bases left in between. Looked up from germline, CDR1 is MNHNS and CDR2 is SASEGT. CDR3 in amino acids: CASSEEQTDSYNEQFF. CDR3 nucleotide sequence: TGTGCCAGCAGTGAGGAGCAGACCGACTCCTACAATGAGCAGTTCTTC.

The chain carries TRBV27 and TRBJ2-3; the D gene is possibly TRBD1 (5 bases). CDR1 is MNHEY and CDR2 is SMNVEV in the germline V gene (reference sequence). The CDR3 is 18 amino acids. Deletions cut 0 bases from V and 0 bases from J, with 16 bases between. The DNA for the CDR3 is TGTGCCAGCAGTTTATCGAGAATAGGGGCGCGGAGCACAGATACGCAGTATTTT. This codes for CASSLSRIGARSTDTQYF.